This T cell receptor beta chain came from a study of shared clonotypes between healthy human individuals. Background on the study: Every donor yielded three CD4 naive, three CD4 memory, two CD8 naive and one CD8 memory plate.

The CDR3 extends over 18 amino acids. The V end was cut by 2 bases, the J end by 2 bases, with 18 bases between. Germline lookup yields CDR1 LGHNA and CDR2 YSLEER. CD8 cells classed as naive were CD45RO-negative and positively selected for CCR7, excluding terminally differentiated effector memory CD45RA+ cells. This table comes from immunoSEQ multiplex PCR, and its TCRdb copy is limited to in-frame clones, with some not included. The sample holds approximately 720,000 clones; about 92% are singletons and the top ten take approximately 24%. The receptor comes from a man aged 25-40 years in good health. The V and J genes are TRBV4-3 and TRBJ2-2; D is undetermined. The sample comprised naive CD8+ T cells sorted from blood. This chain's CDR3 is CASSQNRLRNFNTGELFF. In nucleotides, the CDR3 is TGCGCCAGCAGCCAAAACCGGCTCCGGAACTTTAACACCGGGGAGCTGTTTTTT.